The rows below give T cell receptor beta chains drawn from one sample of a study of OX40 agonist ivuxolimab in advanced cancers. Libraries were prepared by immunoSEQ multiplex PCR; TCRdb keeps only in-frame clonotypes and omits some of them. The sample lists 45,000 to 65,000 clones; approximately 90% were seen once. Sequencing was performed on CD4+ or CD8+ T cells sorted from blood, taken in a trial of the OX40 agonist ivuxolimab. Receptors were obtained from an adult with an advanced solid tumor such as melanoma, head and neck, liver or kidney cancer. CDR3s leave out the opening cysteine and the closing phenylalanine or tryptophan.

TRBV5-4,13,ASSGDRDLDNEQY
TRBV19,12,ASSEGLAYYEQY
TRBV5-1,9,ASSPGVEQY
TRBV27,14,ASSSPLLSSYNEQF
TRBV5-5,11,ASSDDVSYEQY
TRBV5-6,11,ASSSGGLYGYT
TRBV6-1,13,ASSEVRGMGETQY
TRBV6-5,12,ASSLRGRSNEQF
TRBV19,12,ASSKDRAHDEQY
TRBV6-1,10,ASSWDSGEQY
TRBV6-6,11,ASSYERNTEAF
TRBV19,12,ASSIRDRAEKLF
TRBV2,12,ASSDRGTHSEQF
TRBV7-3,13,ASSRNPGFGETQY
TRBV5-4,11,ASSSTGSTEAF
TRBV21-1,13,ASSKGGSRENGYT
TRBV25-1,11,ASSEFANEKLF
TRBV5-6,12,ASSSTGEAYEQY
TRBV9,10,ASSSYNSPLH
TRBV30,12,AWTTGTGASPLH
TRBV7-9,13,ASSSSREPADTQY
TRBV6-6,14,ASSYYQSTEPYEQY